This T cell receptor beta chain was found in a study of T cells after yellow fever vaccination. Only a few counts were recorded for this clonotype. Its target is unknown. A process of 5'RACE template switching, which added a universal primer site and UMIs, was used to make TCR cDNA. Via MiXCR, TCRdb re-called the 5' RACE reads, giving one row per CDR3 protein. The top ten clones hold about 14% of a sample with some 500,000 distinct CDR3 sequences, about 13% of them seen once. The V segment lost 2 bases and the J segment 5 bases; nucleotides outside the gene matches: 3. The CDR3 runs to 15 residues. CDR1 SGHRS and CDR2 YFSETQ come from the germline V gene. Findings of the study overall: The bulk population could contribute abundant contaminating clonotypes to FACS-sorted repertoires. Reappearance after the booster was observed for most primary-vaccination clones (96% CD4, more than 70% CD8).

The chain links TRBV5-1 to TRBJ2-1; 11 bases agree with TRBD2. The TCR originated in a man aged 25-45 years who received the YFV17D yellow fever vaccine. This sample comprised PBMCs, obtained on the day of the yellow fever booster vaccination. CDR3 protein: CASSFTSGSHNEQFF. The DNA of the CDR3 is TGCGCCAGCAGCTTCACTAGCGGGAGCCACAATGAGCAGTTCTTC. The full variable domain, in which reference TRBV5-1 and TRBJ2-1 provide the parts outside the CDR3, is KAGVTQTPRYLIKTRGQQVTLSCSPISGHRSVSWYQQTPGQGLQFLFEYFSETQRNKGNFPGRFSGRQFSNSRSEMNVSTLELGDSALYLCASSFTSGSHNEQFFGPGTRLTVL.